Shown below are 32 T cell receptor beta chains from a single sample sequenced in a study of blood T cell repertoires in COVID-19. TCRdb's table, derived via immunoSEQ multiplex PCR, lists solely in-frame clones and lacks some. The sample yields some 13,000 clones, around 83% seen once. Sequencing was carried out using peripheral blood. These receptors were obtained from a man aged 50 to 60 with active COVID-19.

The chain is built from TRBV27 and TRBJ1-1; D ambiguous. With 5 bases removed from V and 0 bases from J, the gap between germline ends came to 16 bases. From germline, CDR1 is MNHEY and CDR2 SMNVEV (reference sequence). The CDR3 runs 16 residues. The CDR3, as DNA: TGTGCCAGCAGTCCCGTCGGCGGCCTCATGAACACTGAAGCTTTCTTT. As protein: CASSPVGGLMNTEAFF.

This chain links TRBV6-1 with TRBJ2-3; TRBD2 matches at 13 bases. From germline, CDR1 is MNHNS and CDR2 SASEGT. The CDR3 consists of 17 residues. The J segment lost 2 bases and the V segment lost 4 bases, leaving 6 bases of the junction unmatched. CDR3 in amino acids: CASSGLAGGGVTDTQYF. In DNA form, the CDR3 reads TGTGCCAGCAGTGGACTAGCGGGAGGTGGAGTCACAGATACGCAGTATTTT.

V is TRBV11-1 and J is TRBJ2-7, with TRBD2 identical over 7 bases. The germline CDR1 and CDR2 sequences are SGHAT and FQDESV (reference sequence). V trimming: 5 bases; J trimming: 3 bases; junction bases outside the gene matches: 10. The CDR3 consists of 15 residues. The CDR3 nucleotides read TGTGCCAGCAGCAAAGAGGGGCGGGAGAGCTACGAGCAGTACTTC. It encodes CASSKEGRESYEQYF.

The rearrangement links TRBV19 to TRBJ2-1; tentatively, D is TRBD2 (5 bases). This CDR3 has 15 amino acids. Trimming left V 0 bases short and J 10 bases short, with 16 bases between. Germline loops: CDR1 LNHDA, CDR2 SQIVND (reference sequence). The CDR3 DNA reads TGTGCCAGTAGTATAGATCAGCGAGGGAACGCCGAGCAGTTCTTC. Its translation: CASSIDQRGNAEQFF. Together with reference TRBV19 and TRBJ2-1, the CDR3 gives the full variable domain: DGGITQSPKYLFRKEGQNVTLSCEQNLNHDAMYWYRQDPGQGLRLIYYSQIVNDFQKGDIAEGYSVSREKKESFPLTVTSAQKNPTAFYLCASSIDQRGNAEQFFGPGTRLTVL.

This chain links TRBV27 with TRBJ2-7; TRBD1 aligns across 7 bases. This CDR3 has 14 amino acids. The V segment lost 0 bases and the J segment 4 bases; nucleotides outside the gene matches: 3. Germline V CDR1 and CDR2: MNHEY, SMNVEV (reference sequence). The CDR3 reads CASSLSGTEYEQYF. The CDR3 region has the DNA TGTGCCAGCAGTTTATCGGGGACAGAATACGAGCAGTACTTC.

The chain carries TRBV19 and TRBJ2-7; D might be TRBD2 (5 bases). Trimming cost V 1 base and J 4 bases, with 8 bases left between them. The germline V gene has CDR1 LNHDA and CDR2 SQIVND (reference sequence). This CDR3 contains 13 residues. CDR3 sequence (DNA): TGTGCCAGTAGTATAGGGACGGGGTACGAGCAGTACTTC. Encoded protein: CASSIGTGYEQYF.

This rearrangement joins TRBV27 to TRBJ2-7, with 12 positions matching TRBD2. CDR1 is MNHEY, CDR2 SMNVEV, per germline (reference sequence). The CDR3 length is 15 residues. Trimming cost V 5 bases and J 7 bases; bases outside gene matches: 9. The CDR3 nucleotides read TGTGCCAGCAGTCTGACTAGCGGGAGTGCCCGGGAGCAGTACTTC. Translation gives CASSLTSGSAREQYF.

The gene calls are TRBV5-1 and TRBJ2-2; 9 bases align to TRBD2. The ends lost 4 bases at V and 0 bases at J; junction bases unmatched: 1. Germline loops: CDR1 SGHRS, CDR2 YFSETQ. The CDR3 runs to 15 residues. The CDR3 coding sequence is TGCGCCAGCAGCAGGACTAGCGCGAACACCGGGGAGCTGTTTTTT. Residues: CASSRTSANTGELFF.

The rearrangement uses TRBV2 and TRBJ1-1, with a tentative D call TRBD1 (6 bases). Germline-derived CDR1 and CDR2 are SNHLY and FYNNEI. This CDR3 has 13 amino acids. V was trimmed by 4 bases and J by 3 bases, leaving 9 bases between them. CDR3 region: CASSAGAYTEAFF. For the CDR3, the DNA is TGTGCCAGCAGTGCAGGGGCTTACACTGAAGCTTTCTTT.

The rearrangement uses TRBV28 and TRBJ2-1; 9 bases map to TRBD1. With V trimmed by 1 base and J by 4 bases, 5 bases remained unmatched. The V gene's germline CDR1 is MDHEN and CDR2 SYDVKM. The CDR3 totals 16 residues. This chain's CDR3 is CASSLFWDRAYNEQFF. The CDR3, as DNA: TGTGCCAGCAGTTTATTCTGGGACAGGGCATACAATGAGCAGTTCTTC. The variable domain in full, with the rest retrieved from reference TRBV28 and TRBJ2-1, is DVKVTQSSRYLVKRTGEKVFLECVQDMDHENMFWYRQDPGLGLRLIYFSYDVKMKEKGDIPEGYSVSREKKERFSLILESASTNQTSMYLCASSLFWDRAYNEQFFGPGTRLTVL.

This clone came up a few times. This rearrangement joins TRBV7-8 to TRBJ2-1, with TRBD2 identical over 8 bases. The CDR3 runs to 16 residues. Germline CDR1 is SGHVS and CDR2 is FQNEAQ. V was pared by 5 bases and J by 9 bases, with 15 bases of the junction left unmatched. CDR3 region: CASSPGLALSQGEQFF. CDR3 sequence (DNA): TGTGCCAGCAGCCCCGGACTAGCCCTATCGCAAGGTGAGCAGTTCTTC.

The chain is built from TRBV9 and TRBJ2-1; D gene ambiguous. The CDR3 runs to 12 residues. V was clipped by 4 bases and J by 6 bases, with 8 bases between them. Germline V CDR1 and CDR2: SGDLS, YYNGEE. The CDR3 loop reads CASSLTSNEQFF. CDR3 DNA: TGTGCCAGCAGCCTCACGAGCAATGAGCAGTTCTTC.

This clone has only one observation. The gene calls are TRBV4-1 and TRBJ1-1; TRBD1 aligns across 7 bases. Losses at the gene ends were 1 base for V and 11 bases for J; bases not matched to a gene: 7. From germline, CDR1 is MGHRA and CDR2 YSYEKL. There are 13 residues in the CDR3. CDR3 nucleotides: TGCGCCAGCAGCCAAGGGACAGGCCTTGAGGCTTTCTTT. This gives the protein CASSQGTGLEAFF.

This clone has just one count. The CDR3: CASSGVEGYNEQFF. For the CDR3, the DNA is TGTGCCAGCAGCGGAGTGGAGGGGTACAATGAGCAGTTCTTC. V gene TRBV9 combines with J gene TRBJ2-1, with D possibly being TRBD2 (6 bases). Germline V gene lookup returns CDR1 SGDLS and CDR2 YYNGEE. The CDR3 has 14 amino acids. V was clipped by 3 bases and J by 4 bases, with 11 bases between them. Using reference TRBV9 and TRBJ2-1 for the parts outside the CDR3, the full variable domain is DSGVTQTPKHLITATGQRVTLRCSPRSGDLSVYWYQQSLDQGLQFLIQYYNGEERAKGNILERFSAQQFPDLHSELNLSSLELGDSALYFCASSGVEGYNEQFFGPGTRLTVL.

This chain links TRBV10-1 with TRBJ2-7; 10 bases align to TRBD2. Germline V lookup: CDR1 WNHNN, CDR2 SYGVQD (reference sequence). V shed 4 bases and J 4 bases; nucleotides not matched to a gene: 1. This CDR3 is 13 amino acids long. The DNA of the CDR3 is TGCGCCAGCAGTGCAGCGGGAGGGTACGAGCAGTACTTC. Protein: CASSAAGGYEQYF.

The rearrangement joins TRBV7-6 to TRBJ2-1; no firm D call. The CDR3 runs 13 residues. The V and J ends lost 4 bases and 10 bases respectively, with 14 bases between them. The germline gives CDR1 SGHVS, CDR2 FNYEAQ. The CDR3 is CASSSLIAEEQFF. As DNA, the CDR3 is TGTGCCAGCAGCTCCCTAATAGCAGAAGAGCAGTTCTTC.

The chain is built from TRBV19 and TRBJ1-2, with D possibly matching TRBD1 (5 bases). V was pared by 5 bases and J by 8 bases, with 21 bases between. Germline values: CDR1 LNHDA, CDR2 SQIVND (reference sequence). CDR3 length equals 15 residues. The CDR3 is CASSPDISTIRGYTF. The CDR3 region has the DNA TGTGCCAGTAGTCCGGACATCTCCACGATCCGGGGCTACACCTTC.

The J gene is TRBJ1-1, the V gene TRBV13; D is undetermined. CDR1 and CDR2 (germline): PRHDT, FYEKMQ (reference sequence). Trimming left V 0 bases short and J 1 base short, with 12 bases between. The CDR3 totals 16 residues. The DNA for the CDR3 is TGTGCCAGCAGCTTAGGCCACTTTAGCCCGAACACTGAAGCTTTCTTT. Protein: CASSLGHFSPNTEAFF.

The CDR3 DNA sequence: TGCGCCAGCGGTCAATACAGTGATGGCTACACCTTC. Residues: CASGQYSDGYTF. The V and J genes are TRBV5-1 and TRBJ1-2; D is ambiguous. Germline V gene lookup returns CDR1 SGHRS and CDR2 YFSETQ. V was pared by 7 bases and J by 6 bases, with 13 bases between. The CDR3 is 12 residues long.

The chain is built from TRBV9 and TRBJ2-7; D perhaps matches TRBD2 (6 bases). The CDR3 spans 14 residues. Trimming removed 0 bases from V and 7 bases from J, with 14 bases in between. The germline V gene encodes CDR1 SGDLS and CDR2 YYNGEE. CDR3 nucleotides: TGTGCCAGCAGCGTAGGTGGGGGAGGTCGAGAGCAGTACTTC. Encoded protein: CASSVGGGGREQYF. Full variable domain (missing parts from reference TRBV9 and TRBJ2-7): DSGVTQTPKHLITATGQRVTLRCSPRSGDLSVYWYQQSLDQGLQFLIQYYNGEERAKGNILERFSAQQFPDLHSELNLSSLELGDSALYFCASSVGGGGREQYFGPGTRLTVT.

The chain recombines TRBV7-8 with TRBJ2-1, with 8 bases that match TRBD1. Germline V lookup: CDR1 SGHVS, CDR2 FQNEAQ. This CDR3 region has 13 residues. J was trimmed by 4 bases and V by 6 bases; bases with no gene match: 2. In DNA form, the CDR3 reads TGTGCCAGCAGGGACAGGGATTACAATGAGCAGTTCTTC. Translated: CASRDRDYNEQFF.

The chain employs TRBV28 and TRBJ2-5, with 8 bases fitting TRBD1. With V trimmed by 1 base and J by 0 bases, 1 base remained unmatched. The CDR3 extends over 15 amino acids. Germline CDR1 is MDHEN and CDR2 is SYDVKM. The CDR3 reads CASSLYRGNQETQYF. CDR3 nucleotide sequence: TGTGCCAGCAGTTTATACAGGGGGAACCAAGAGACCCAGTACTTC.

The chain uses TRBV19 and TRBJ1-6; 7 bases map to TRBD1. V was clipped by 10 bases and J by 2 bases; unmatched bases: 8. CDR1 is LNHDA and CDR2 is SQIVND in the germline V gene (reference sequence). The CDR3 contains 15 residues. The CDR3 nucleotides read TGTGCCACCGCAACCGGGACAGCCTATAATTCACCCCTCCACTTT. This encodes CATATGTAYNSPLHF.

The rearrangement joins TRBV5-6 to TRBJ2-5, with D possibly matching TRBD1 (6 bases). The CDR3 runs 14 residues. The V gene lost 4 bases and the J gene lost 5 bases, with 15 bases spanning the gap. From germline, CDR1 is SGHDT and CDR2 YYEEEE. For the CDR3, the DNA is TGTGCCAGCAGCCTGCAGGGGAATGGGGAGACCCAGTACTTC. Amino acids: CASSLQGNGETQYF.

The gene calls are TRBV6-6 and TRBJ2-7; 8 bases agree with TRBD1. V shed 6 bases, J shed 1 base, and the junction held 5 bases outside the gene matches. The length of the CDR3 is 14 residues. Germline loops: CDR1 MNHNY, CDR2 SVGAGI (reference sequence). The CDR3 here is CASSLTGVSYEQYF. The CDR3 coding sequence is TGTGCCAGCAGCCTGACAGGGGTTTCCTACGAGCAGTACTTC.

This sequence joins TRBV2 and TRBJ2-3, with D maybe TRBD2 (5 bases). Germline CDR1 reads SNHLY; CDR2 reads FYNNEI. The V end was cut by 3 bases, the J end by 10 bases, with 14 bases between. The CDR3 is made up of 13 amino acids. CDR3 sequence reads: CASSERSWEPQYF. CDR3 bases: TGTGCCAGCAGTGAGCGTTCGTGGGAGCCGCAGTATTTT.

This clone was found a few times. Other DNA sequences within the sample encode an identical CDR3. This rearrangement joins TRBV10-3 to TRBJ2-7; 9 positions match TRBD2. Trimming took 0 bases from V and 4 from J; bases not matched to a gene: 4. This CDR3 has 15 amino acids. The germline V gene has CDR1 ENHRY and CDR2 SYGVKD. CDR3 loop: CAISESVAGAYEQYF. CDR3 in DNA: TGTGCCATCAGTGAGTCGGTAGCGGGAGCTTACGAGCAGTACTTC.

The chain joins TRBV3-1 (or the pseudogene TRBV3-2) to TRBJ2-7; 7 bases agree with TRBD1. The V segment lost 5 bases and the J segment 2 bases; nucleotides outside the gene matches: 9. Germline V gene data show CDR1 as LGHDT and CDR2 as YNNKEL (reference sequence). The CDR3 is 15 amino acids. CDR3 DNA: TGTGCCAGCAGCTCGGATCTGGACAGGACCTACGAGCAGTACTTC. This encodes CASSSDLDRTYEQYF.

Written as DNA, the CDR3 is TGTGCCAGCAGCGTAGGAGAGGACAGGGGGCCAGATACGCAGTATTTT. Amino acid sequence: CASSVGEDRGPDTQYF. The chain couples TRBV9 to TRBJ2-3; 11 positions agree with TRBD1. The CDR3 totals 16 residues. The V gene end was trimmed by 0 bases and the J gene end by 4 bases; junction bases not matched to a gene: 4. Germline assignment: CDR1 SGDLS and CDR2 YYNGEE.

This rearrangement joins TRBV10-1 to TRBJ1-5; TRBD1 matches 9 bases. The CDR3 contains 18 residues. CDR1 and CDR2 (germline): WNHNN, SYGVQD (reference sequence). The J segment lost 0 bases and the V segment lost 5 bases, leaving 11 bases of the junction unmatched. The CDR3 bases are TGCGCCAGCAGTACTCCCCCACCGGGACAGGGTAGCAATCAGCCCCAGCATTTT. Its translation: CASSTPPPGQGSNQPQHF.

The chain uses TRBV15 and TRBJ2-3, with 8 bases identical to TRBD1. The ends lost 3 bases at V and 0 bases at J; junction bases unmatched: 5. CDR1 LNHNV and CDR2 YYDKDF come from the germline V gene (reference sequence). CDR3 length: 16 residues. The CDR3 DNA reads TGTGCCACCAGCAGCGAGGACAGGGAAAGCACAGATACGCAGTATTTT. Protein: CATSSEDRESTDTQYF.

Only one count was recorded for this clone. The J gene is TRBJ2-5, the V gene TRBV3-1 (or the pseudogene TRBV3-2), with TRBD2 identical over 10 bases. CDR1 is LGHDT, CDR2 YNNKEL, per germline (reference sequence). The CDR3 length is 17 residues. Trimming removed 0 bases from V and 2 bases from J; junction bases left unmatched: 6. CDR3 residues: CASSQDSALAGQETQYF. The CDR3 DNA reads TGTGCCAGCAGCCAAGATTCGGCACTAGCGGGGCAAGAGACCCAGTACTTC.